The 21 T cell receptor beta chains in this list originate from one sample, sequenced in a study of cytomegalovirus exposure and HLA in healthy donors (dated by TCRdb to about 2017). The protocol used for the library was the immunoSEQ multiplex PCR assay. A mixture of 60 forward primers for TCR Vbeta segments and 13 reverse primers for TCR Jbeta segments was used in the multiplex PCR. TCRdb took this table from immuneACCESS and kept in-frame rearrangements with V and J called. Such tables lack part of the clones; where checked against another copy, unresolved V genes explain under half of the gap, and the rest is unexplained. In this sample the table shows about 120,000 clones, roughly 80% of which occur a single time. The ten largest clonotypes hold approximately 5% of the sample. The sample was PBMCs. These TCRs come from a man aged 50 to 60 in good health and CMV-seropositive.

The chain has TRBV2 and TRBJ2-3, with D unclear. Trimming cost V 4 bases and J 4 bases, with 12 bases left between them. This CDR3 spans 14 amino acids. Germline-derived CDR1 and CDR2 are SNHLY and FYNNEI. CDR3 in amino acids: CASSGTANPDTQYF. Written as DNA, the CDR3 is TGTGCCAGCAGTGGTACAGCAAACCCAGATACGCAGTATTTT.

This chain uses TRBV12-1 with TRBJ2-7; the D call of TRBD1 is as the table states it, not checked on the DNA. TRBV12-1 is given as a pseudogene. The CDR3 loop spans 16 amino acids. CDR3 DNA: TGTGCCAGCAGCTTGGGGACAGGGGGTCTATCCTACGAGCAGTACTTC. It codes for CASSLGTGGLSYEQYF.

V and J are TRBV30 and TRBJ2-7; 7 bases match TRBD2. The trim removed 1 base at V and 2 bases at J, leaving 8 bases unmatched. This CDR3 is 15 amino acids long. From germline, CDR1 is GTSNPN and CDR2 SVGIG (reference sequence). The CDR3 reads CAWSGSGMGAYEQYF. Written as DNA, the CDR3 is TGTGCCTGGAGTGGGAGCGGGATGGGGGCCTACGAGCAGTACTTC.

The CDR3 nucleotides are TGTGCCAGCAGTGCCTCCGGGGCGGTCTCAGGGGTCTACGAGCAGTACTTC. Encoded protein: CASSASGAVSGVYEQYF. The chain links TRBV25-1 to TRBJ2-7; a weak D match, TRBD1 (6 bases). Germline-derived CDR1 and CDR2 are MGHDK and SYGVNS. CDR3 length: 17 amino acids. V lost 4 bases, J lost 3 bases, and 22 bases lay in between.

This clone was counted a few times. The V call is TRBV19, the J call TRBJ2-5; D is perhaps TRBD2 (7 bases). The CDR3 runs to 16 residues. Trimming removed 6 bases from V and 2 bases from J, with 19 bases in between. Germline CDR1 reads LNHDA; CDR2 reads SQIVND (reference sequence). In nucleotides, the CDR3 is TGTGCCAGTAGGGGAACTAGACGGGGGGCACAAGAGACCCAGTACTTC. The encoded protein is CASRGTRRGAQETQYF.

The sample holds a few counts of this clone. The chain carries TRBV27 and TRBJ1-6; perhaps TRBD1 as D (5 bases). This CDR3 is built from 15 residues. In germline, CDR1 is MNHEY, CDR2 SMNVEV (reference sequence). Trimming took 2 bases from V and 8 from J, leaving 13 bases between them. CDR3 nucleotides: TGTGCCAGCAGTTTACGATTCACGGGGGATTCACCCCTCCACTTT. This translates into CASSLRFTGDSPLHF.

The rearrangement uses TRBV6-1 and TRBJ1-2; tentatively, D is TRBD1 (5 bases). The CDR3 consists of 16 residues. Germline loops: CDR1 MNHNS, CDR2 SASEGT. Trimming stripped 0 bases from V and 1 base from J, with 12 bases between. The DNA for the CDR3 is TGTGCCAGCAGTGAAGCGCAGGGAAAGAGTAACTATGGCTACACCTTC. It yields the protein CASSEAQGKSNYGYTF.

This clone has a handful of counts. V usage is TRBV5-1 and J usage is TRBJ2-6; TRBD1 aligns across 7 bases. Germline CDR1 reads SGHRS; CDR2 reads YFSETQ. The CDR3 runs to 16 residues. V lost 4 bases and J lost 1; bases outside the gene matches: 5. CDR3 sequence reads: CASSIQGISGANVLTF. The CDR3 DNA is TGCGCCAGCAGCATACAGGGGATATCTGGGGCCAACGTCCTGACTTTC.

In its sample, this clone was seen once. The genes are TRBV19 and TRBJ2-2, with TRBD2 matching 11 bases. Germline CDR1 and CDR2: LNHDA and SQIVND (reference sequence). V lost 10 bases, J lost 3 bases, and 13 bases stayed unmatched. CDR3 length: 17 residues. The CDR3 sequence is CATEGGTGLADTGELFF. CDR3 nucleotide sequence: TGTGCCACCGAGGGGGGGACGGGACTAGCGGACACCGGGGAGCTGTTTTTT.

The rearrangement joins TRBV5-1 to TRBJ2-5, with D perhaps matching TRBD1 (6 bases). Germline V gene lookup returns CDR1 SGHRS and CDR2 YFSETQ. Between the trimmed V and J ends, which lost 0 bases and 5 bases, there was a span of 14 bases. This CDR3 is built from 15 residues. CDR3 nucleotides: TGCGCCAGCAGCTTGGCCTCGGCAGGGGCGGAGACCCAGTACTTC. Amino acid sequence: CASSLASAGAETQYF.

This rearrangement joins TRBV6-1 to TRBJ1-5; perhaps TRBD1 as D (5 bases). The V end was cut by 5 bases, the J end by 3 bases, with 8 bases between. Per germline, CDR1 MNHNS and CDR2 SASEGT. The CDR3 runs 13 residues. Here the CDR3 DNA reads TGTGCCAGCAGTCGACAGTTCAATCAGCCCCAGCATTTT. Its protein is CASSRQFNQPQHF.

This clone was observed once. The genes are TRBV5-4 and TRBJ2-5; 7 nucleotides align to TRBD2. The V segment lost 0 bases and the J segment 6 bases; nucleotides outside the gene matches: 8. From germline, CDR1 is SGHNT and CDR2 YYREEE (reference sequence). The CDR3 loop spans 15 amino acids. CDR3 loop: CASSLGGSGVKTQYF. CDR3 in DNA: TGTGCCAGCAGCTTGGGCGGGAGCGGGGTAAAGACCCAGTACTTC.

CDR3 bases: TGTGCCAGCACTCTACAGCGGGGCCGGAACACCGGGGAGCTGTTTTTT. The encoded protein is CASTLQRGRNTGELFF. The chain is built from TRBV2 and TRBJ2-2, with 7 positions matching TRBD2. The CDR3 sequence is 16 residues long. Germline values: CDR1 SNHLY, CDR2 FYNNEI. Unmatched junction bases numbered 9, after V lost 7 bases and J lost 1 base.

The genes are TRBV6-5 and TRBJ1-1, with D perhaps TRBD1 (5 bases). Germline CDR1 reads MNHEY; CDR2 reads SVGAGI. Trimming took 0 bases from V and 0 from J, leaving 11 bases between them. The CDR3 spans 16 residues. The CDR3 DNA reads as TGTGCCAGCAGTTACTCCGGGGGGGTTATGAACACTGAAGCTTTCTTT. Translation: CASSYSGGVMNTEAFF.

Here the CDR3 DNA reads TGTGCCGGGAGCGCGGGGAGCTACACAGATACGCAGTATTTT. Translation gives CAGSAGSYTDTQYF. The chain links TRBV6-1 to TRBJ2-3, with D possibly matching TRBD2 (6 bases). V lost 11 bases, J lost 2 bases, and 17 bases lay in between. This CDR3 has 14 amino acids. The germline gives CDR1 MNHNS, CDR2 SASEGT.

This clone was found a few times. The chain has TRBV5-4 and TRBJ2-5; 7 bases are shared with TRBD1. The CDR3 covers 15 residues. Losses at the gene ends were 4 bases for V and 4 bases for J; bases not matched to a gene: 10. Germline loops: CDR1 SGHNT, CDR2 YYREEE (reference sequence). CDR3 bases: TGTGCCAGCAGCACCGGCGGCACAGGGGCAGAGACCCAGTACTTC. As protein: CASSTGGTGAETQYF.

In its sample, this clone was seen once. The chain employs TRBV10-3 and TRBJ1-2; 7 bases fit TRBD1. CDR1 is ENHRY and CDR2 is SYGVKD in the germline V gene. The CDR3 sequence is 16 residues long. The J segment lost 5 bases and the V segment lost 4 bases, leaving 13 bases of the junction unmatched. CDR3 sequence: CAISGTQGPLGYGYTF. The CDR3 DNA reads as TGTGCCATCAGTGGCACACAGGGGCCGCTTGGGTATGGCTACACCTTC.

This chain uses TRBV2 with TRBJ1-5, with 7 bases lining up with TRBD1. The CDR3 totals 17 residues. Germline lookup yields CDR1 SNHLY and CDR2 FYNNEI. V shed 5 bases and J 0 bases; nucleotides not matched to a gene: 10. CDR3 amino acids: CASSTRDRAYSNQPQHF. CDR3 bases: TGTGCCAGCAGTACCCGGGACAGAGCTTATAGCAATCAGCCCCAGCATTTT. The full variable domain, in which reference TRBV2 and TRBJ1-5 provide the parts outside the CDR3, is EPEVTQTPSHQVTQMGQEVILRCVPISNHLYFYWYRQILGQKVEFLVSFYNNEISEKSEIFDDQFSVERPDGSNFTLKIRSTKLEDSAMYFCASSTRDRAYSNQPQHFGDGTRLSIL.

This clone appeared a single time. The rearrangement joins TRBV7-2 to TRBJ2-2; TRBD2 matches 12 bases. Per germline, CDR1 SGHTA and CDR2 FQGNSA. With V trimmed by 4 bases and J by 6 bases, 3 bases remained unmatched. The CDR3 is 15 amino acids. The CDR3 spells CASSSTSGRSGELFF. The CDR3 nucleotides are TGTGCCAGCAGCTCGACTAGCGGGAGATCCGGGGAGCTGTTTTTT.

The rearrangement uses TRBV19 and TRBJ2-7; D may be TRBD1 (6 bases). The V end was cut by 2 bases, the J end by 0 bases, with 8 bases between. CDR1 is LNHDA, CDR2 SQIVND, per germline (reference sequence). This CDR3 spans 14 amino acids. The CDR3 region has the DNA TGTGCCAGTAGTATATGGACAGACTCCTACGAGCAGTACTTC. Its translation is CASSIWTDSYEQYF. Full variable domain (remainder filled in from reference TRBV19 and TRBJ2-7): DGGITQSPKYLFRKEGQNVTLSCEQNLNHDAMYWYRQDPGQGLRLIYYSQIVNDFQKGDIAEGYSVSREKKESFPLTVTSAQKNPTAFYLCASSIWTDSYEQYFGPGTRLTVT.

Concerning this clone itself: Here the CDR3 omits its conserved ending phenylalanine or tryptophan, so a read error is the likely source. The chain carries TRBV28 and TRBJ1-2; 10 bases match TRBD1. Germline V gene data show CDR1 as MDHEN and CDR2 as SYDVKM. With 6 bases clipped from V and 6 bases from J, the junction kept 10 bases outside the gene matches. This CDR3 contains 15 residues. CDR3 bases: TGTGCCAGCAGCGCACGGACAGGGGGGTTGGATGGCTACACCTCC. It is translated as CASSARTGGLDGYTS.